This TCR beta chain emerged from a study of blood T cell repertoires in COVID-19. Study overall: The United States, Italy and Spain provided the acute and convalescent COVID-19 samples. Sources were T cells, B-cell-depleted T cells, or PBMCs; the material itself was cDNA or gDNA.

Germline V gene lookup returns CDR1 SEHNR and CDR2 FQNEAQ (reference sequence). CDR3 length equals 16 residues. Unmatched junction bases numbered 10, after V lost 4 bases and J lost 5 bases. Original processing notes: The assay estimated nucleated cells by amplifying reference gene primers. Libraries were prepared by immunoSEQ multiplex PCR; TCRdb keeps only in-frame clonotypes and omits some of them. V, J and clone size are those of that table, while D and trimming were read from the DNA. Of some 200,000 clones listed, roughly 84% were seen once; the top ten hold 4% to 6%. The clonotype was recovered from a woman aged 55 to 70 who had recovered from COVID-19. Material for sequencing was peripheral blood. The chain has TRBV7-9 and TRBJ2-1, with 8 bases fitting TRBD2. Here the CDR3 reads CASSSTDSGVDNEQFF. The CDR3 DNA reads as TGTGCCAGCAGCTCCACGGATAGCGGGGTTGACAATGAGCAGTTCTTC.